Listed here are 10 T cell receptor beta chains from one sample, sequenced in a study of blood T cell repertoires in COVID-19. Here immunoSEQ multiplex PCR was the method, and the copy in TCRdb shows in-frame clones only, minus some. The sample carries some 300,000 clones, around 89% recorded once. Input material: PBMCs or T cells enriched from blood (not recorded which). Every receptor here comes from a woman aged 40-49 years who had recovered from COVID-19.

The V and J genes are TRBV19 and TRBJ1-3, with TRBD1 identical over 9 bases. Germline V gene lookup returns CDR1 LNHDA and CDR2 SQIVND (reference sequence). The CDR3 is made up of 17 amino acids. V shed 5 bases and J 5 bases; nucleotides not matched to a gene: 13. The CDR3 loop is CASSANRDRVVRNTIYF. CDR3 sequence (DNA): TGTGCCAGTAGTGCGAACCGGGACAGGGTCGTGCGAAACACCATATATTTT.

The chain uses TRBV5-1 and TRBJ2-3; tentatively, D is TRBD1 (5 bases). Per the germline V gene, CDR1 is SGHRS and CDR2 is YFSETQ. Trimming shortened V by 4 bases and J by 6 bases, and 21 bases separated the two germline ends. The CDR3 covers 16 residues. The CDR3 DNA is TGCGCCAGCAGCCCGGCAGGGTTTGACTTGGGGGATACGCAGTATTTT. Translating it yields CASSPAGFDLGDTQYF. Full variable domain (remainder filled in from reference TRBV5-1 and TRBJ2-3): KAGVTQTPRYLIKTRGQQVTLSCSPISGHRSVSWYQQTPGQGLQFLFEYFSETQRNKGNFPGRFSGRQFSNSRSEMNVSTLELGDSALYLCASSPAGFDLGDTQYFGPGTRLTVL.

This chain links TRBV4-3 with TRBJ2-7; 11 positions agree with TRBD1. The CDR3 loop spans 18 amino acids. J was trimmed by 3 bases and V by 0 bases; bases with no gene match: 10. Germline V gene data show CDR1 as LGHNA and CDR2 as YSLEER. The DNA of the CDR3 is TGCGCCAGCAGCCAAGATTGGGTCTCCGGGACAGGGGGCTACGAGCAGTACTTC. Protein: CASSQDWVSGTGGYEQYF.

This clone has a single count. The chain recombines TRBV10-1 with TRBJ2-1; TRBD1 agrees at 9 bases. Germline V gives CDR1 WNHNN, CDR2 SYGVQD (reference sequence). This CDR3 has 15 residues. The J segment lost 7 bases and the V segment lost 2 bases, leaving 6 bases of the junction unmatched. CDR3 region: CASSEGDRELNEQFF. The CDR3 nucleotides read TGCGCCAGCAGTGAGGGGGACAGGGAGTTGAATGAGCAGTTCTTC.

This chain links TRBV4-3 with TRBJ1-5, with unresolved D. This CDR3 spans 13 amino acids. Germline V lookup: CDR1 LGHNA, CDR2 YSLEER. V was shortened by 2 bases and J by 7 bases, with 9 bases between the two germline ends. The DNA for the CDR3 is TGCGCCAGCAGCCAAACGGTATACCAGCCCCAGCATTTT. Amino acids: CASSQTVYQPQHF.

The rearrangement uses TRBV4-1 and TRBJ2-7, with TRBD2 identical over 8 bases. The V segment lost 0 bases and the J segment 3 bases; nucleotides outside the gene matches: 4. CDR3 length equals 15 residues. Germline loops: CDR1 MGHRA, CDR2 YSYEKL. CDR3 region: CASSQDGRAVYEQYF. The DNA of the CDR3 is TGCGCCAGCAGCCAAGACGGGAGGGCAGTCTACGAGCAGTACTTC.

The rearrangement joins TRBV7-3 to TRBJ2-1; D uncertain. Germline V CDR1 and CDR2: SGHTA, FQGTGA. V lost 2 bases to trimming and J lost 4 bases, with 6 bases between them. The length of the CDR3 is 13 residues. CDR3 nucleotides: TGTGCCAGCAGCTTAGGCTCTTACAATGAGCAGTTCTTC. Encoded protein: CASSLGSYNEQFF.

The chain recombines TRBV2 with TRBJ2-7; D is uncertain. CDR3 length: 13 residues. Germline-derived CDR1 and CDR2 are SNHLY and FYNNEI. V was trimmed by 4 bases and J by 1 base, leaving 8 bases between them. This chain's CDR3 is CASSVVRSYEQYF. CDR3 nucleotide sequence: TGTGCCAGCAGTGTGGTCAGGTCCTACGAGCAGTACTTC.

The rearrangement joins TRBV7-3 to TRBJ2-7; 8 positions agree with TRBD2. Losses at the gene ends were 2 bases for V and 6 bases for J; bases not matched to a gene: 18. The CDR3 runs to 18 residues. Per the germline V gene, CDR1 is SGHTA and CDR2 is FQGTGA. DNA for the CDR3: TGTGCCAGCAGCTTACGGGGGGGCGACGCCTCTACCGGGCGCGAGCAGTACTTC. This codes for CASSLRGGDASTGREQYF. Looking up the rest from reference TRBV7-3 and TRBJ2-7 gives the full variable domain: GAGVSQTPSNKVTEKGKYVELRCDPISGHTALYWYRQSLGQGPEFLIYFQGTGAADDSGLPNDRFFAVRPEGSVSTLKIQRTERGDSAVYLCASSLRGGDASTGREQYFGPGTRLTVT.

This clone was found a few times. This chain links TRBV5-1 with TRBJ2-3; 10 nucleotides line up with TRBD1. This CDR3 region has 14 residues. After removal of 4 bases from V and 5 bases from J, the junction contained 4 bases not matched to a gene. CDR1 is SGHRS, CDR2 YFSETQ, per germline. CDR3 DNA: TGCGCCAGCAGCCGGGGACAGGGGAAAGATACGCAGTATTTT. Translating it yields CASSRGQGKDTQYF.